This paragraph covers one T cell receptor beta chain sequence. The data belong to a study of glioma-infiltrating T cells after dendritic cell vaccination. Using immunoSEQ multiplex PCR, the repertoire was profiled, and TCRdb retains in-frame clones only, with some absent. The repertoire holds tens of thousands of clones, with approximately 80% as singletons. This CDR3 region has 13 residues. In germline, CDR1 is SNHLY, CDR2 FYNNEI. Between the trimmed V and J ends, which lost 10 bases and 0 bases, there was a span of 12 bases. Sequenced material: blood, taken before dendritic cell vaccination. The rearrangement uses TRBV2 and TRBJ1-1, with D unclear. The clonotype originates from a human donor with glioblastoma. The CDR3 here is CANGTDLNTEAFF. CDR3 in DNA: TGTGCCAACGGAACGGACTTGAACACTGAAGCTTTCTTT.